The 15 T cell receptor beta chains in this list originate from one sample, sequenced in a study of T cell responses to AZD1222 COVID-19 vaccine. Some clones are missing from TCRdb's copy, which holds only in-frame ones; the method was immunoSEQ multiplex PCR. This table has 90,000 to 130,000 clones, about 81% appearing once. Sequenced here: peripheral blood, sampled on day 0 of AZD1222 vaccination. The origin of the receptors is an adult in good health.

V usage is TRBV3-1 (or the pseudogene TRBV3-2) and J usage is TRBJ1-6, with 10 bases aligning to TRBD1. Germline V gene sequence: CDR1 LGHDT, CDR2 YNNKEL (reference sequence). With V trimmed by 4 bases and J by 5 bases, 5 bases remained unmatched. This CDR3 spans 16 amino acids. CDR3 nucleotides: TGTGCCAGCAGCCCCCTGGGGACAGGGGATAATTCACCCCTCCACTTT. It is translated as CASSPLGTGDNSPLHF.

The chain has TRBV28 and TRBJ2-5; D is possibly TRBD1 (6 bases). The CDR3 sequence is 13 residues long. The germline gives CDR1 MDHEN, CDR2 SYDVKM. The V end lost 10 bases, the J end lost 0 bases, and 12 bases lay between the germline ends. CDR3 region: CAINTGYQETQYF. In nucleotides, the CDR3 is TGTGCCATCAACACAGGGTACCAAGAGACCCAGTACTTC.

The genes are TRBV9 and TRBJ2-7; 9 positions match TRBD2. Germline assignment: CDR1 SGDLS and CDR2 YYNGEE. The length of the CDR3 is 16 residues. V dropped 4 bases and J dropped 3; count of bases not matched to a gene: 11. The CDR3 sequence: CASSRVGSGRFYEQYF. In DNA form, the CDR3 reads TGTGCCAGCAGCAGGGTTGGTAGCGGGAGATTCTACGAGCAGTACTTC.

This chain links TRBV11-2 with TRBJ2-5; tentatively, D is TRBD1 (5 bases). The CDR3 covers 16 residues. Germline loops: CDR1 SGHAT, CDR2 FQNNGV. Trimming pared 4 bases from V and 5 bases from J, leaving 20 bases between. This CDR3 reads CASSSQGIPIMETQYF. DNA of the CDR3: TGTGCCAGCAGCTCTCAGGGTATCCCCATCATGGAGACCCAGTACTTC. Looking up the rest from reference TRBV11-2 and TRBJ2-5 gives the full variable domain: EAGVAQSPRYKIIEKRQSVAFWCNPISGHATLYWYQQILGQGPKLLIQFQNNGVVDDSQLPKDRFSAERLKGVDSTLKIQPAKLEDSAVYLCASSSQGIPIMETQYFGPGTRLLVL.

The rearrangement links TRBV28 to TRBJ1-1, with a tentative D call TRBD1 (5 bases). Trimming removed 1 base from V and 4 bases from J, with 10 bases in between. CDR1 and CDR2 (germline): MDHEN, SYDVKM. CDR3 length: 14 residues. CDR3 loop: CASSLYRRGTEAFF. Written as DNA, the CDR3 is TGTGCCAGCAGTTTATACAGGCGTGGCACTGAAGCTTTCTTT.

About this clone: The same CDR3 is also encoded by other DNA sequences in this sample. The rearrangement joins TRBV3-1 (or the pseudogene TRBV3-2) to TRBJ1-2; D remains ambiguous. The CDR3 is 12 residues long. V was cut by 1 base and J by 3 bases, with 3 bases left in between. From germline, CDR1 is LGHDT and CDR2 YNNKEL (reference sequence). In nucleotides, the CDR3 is TGTGCCAGCAGCCAAGGAGACTATGGCTACACCTTC. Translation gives CASSQGDYGYTF.

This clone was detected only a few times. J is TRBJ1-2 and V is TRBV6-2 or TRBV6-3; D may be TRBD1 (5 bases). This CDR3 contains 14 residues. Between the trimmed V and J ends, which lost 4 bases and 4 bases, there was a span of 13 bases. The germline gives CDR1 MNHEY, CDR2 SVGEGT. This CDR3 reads CASSSGGVLYGYTF. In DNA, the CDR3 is TGTGCCAGCAGTTCGGGGGGAGTCCTCTATGGCTACACCTTC.

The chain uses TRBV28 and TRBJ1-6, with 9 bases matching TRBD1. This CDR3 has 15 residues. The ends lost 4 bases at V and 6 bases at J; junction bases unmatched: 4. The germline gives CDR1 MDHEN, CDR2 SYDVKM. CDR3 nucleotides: TGTGCCAGCAGTTCGAGACAGGGGGGTAATTCACCCCTCCACTTT. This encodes CASSSRQGGNSPLHF.

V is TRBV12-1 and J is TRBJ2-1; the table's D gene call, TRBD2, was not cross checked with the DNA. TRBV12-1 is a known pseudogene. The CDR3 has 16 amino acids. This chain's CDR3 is CASSLRLADSYNEQFF. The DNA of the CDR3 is TGTGCCAGCAGCCTCAGACTAGCGGATTCCTACAATGAGCAGTTCTTC.

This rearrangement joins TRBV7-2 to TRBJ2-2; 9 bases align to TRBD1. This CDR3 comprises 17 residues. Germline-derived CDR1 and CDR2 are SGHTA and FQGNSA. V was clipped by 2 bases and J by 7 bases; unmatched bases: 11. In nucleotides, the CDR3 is TGTGCCAGCAGCTTACATGCGACAGGGGGGAGTGGCGGGGAGCTGTTTTTT. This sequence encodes CASSLHATGGSGGELFF.

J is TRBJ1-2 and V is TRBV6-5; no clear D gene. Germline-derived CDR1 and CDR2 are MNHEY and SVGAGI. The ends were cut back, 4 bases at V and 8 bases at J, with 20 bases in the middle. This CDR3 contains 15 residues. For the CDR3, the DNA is TGTGCCAGCAGTTCCCGGGCCTTAAACAATCGCGGCTACACCTTC. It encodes CASSSRALNNRGYTF.

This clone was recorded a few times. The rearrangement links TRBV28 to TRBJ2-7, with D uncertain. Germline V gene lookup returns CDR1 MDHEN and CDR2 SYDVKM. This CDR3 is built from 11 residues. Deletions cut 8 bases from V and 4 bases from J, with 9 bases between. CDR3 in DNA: TGTGCCAGCGCCTCCCGGTACGAGCAGTACTTC. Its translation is CASASRYEQYF. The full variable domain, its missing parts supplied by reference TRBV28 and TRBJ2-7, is DVKVTQSSRYLVKRTGEKVFLECVQDMDHENMFWYRQDPGLGLRLIYFSYDVKMKEKGDIPEGYSVSREKKERFSLILESASTNQTSMYLCASASRYEQYFGPGTRLTVT.

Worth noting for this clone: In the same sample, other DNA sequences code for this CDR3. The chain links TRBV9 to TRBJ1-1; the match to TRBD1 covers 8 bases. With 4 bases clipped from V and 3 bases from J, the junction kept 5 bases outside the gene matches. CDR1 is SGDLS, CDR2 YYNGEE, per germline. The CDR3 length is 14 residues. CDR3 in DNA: TGTGCCAGCAGCCTACAGACAGGGGACACTGAAGCTTTCTTT. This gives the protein CASSLQTGDTEAFF. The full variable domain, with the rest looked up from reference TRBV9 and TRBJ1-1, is DSGVTQTPKHLITATGQRVTLRCSPRSGDLSVYWYQQSLDQGLQFLIQYYNGEERAKGNILERFSAQQFPDLHSELNLSSLELGDSALYFCASSLQTGDTEAFFGQGTRLTVV.

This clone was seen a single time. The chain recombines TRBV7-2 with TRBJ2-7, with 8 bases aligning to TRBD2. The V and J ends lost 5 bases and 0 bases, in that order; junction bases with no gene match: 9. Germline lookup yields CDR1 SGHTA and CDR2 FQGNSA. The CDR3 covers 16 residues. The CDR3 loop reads CASSLSSGGLSYEQYF. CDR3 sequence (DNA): TGTGCCAGCAGCCTATCCTCGGGGGGGCTCTCCTACGAGCAGTACTTC. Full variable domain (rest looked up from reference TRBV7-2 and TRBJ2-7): GAGVSQSPSNKVTEKGKDVELRCDPISGHTALYWYRQSLGQGLEFLIYFQGNSAPDKSGLPSDRFSAERTGGSVSTLTIQRTQQEDSAVYLCASSLSSGGLSYEQYFGPGTRLTVT.

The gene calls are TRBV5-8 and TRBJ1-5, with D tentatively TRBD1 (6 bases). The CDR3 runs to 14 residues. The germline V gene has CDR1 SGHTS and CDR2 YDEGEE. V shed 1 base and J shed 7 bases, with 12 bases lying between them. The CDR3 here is CASSLSSGHQPQHF. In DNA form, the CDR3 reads TGTGCCAGCAGCTTGAGCTCGGGACACCAGCCCCAGCATTTT.